Described below is a single T cell receptor (beta chain) sequence and its context. This sample was included in a study of blood T cell repertoires in COVID-19. V was clipped by 8 bases and J by 9 bases; unmatched bases: 9. This CDR3 is 14 amino acids long. Per the germline V gene, CDR1 is MNHEY and CDR2 is SMNVEV (reference sequence). Original data processing: Amplification with reference gene primers provided the estimates of nucleated cell counts. Some clones are missing from TCRdb's copy, which holds only in-frame ones; the method was immunoSEQ multiplex PCR. D and trimming come from the DNA, and the V and J calls and clone size come from that table. The sample records around 250,000 clones, about 90% being singletons.

This TCR came from a young woman with acute COVID-19. Sample: PBMCs or T cells enriched from blood (not recorded which). V and J are TRBV27 and TRBJ1-6, with TRBD1 matching over 8 bases. The CDR3 sequence: CASRQGQVFSPLHF. CDR3 DNA: TGTGCCAGCCGTCAGGGACAGGTGTTTTCACCCCTCCACTTT.